This TCR beta chain is from a study of cytomegalovirus exposure and HLA in healthy donors. V trimming: 8 bases; J trimming: 0 bases; junction bases outside the gene matches: 10. Germline assignment: CDR1 WSHSY and CDR2 SAAADI. The CDR3 has 16 amino acids. As for this clone: Its specificity is not known.

As for the donors, each was a healthy bone marrow donor. Regarding the study as a whole: Earlier analysis found most TCR beta V segments productive about 87% or about 30% of the time.

The PCR was carried out with 60 Vbeta primers and 13 Jbeta primers. The table came from immunoSEQ multiplex PCR; TCRdb's copy has only in-frame clones and leaves some out. Of under 150,000 clones in the sample, approximately 80% were seen once. Sequencing input: PBMCs. The clonotype was recovered from a male donor in good health and CMV-seronegative. The V and J genes are TRBV10-2 and TRBJ2-1; 7 positions agree with TRBD2. CDR3 protein: CASRSGGSSSYNEQFF. As DNA, the CDR3 is TGCGCCAGCCGTTCGGGCGGGAGCAGCTCCTACAATGAGCAGTTCTTC.